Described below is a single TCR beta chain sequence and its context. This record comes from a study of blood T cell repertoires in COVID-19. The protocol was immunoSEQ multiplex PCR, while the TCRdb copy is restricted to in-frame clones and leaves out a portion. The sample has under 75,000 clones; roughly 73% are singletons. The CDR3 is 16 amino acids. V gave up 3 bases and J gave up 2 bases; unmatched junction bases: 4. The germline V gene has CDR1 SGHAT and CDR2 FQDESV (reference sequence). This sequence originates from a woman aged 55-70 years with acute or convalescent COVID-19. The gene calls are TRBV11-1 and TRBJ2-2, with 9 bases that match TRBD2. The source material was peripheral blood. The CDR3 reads CASSFPSGVNTGELFF. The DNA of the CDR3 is TGTGCCAGCAGCTTTCCTAGCGGGGTAAACACCGGGGAGCTGTTTTTT. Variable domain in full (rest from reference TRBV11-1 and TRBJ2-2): EAEVAQSPRYKITEKSQAVAFWCDPISGHATLYWYRQILGQGPELLVQFQDESVVDDSQLPKDRFSAERLKGVDSTLKIQPAELGDSAMYLCASSFPSGVNTGELFFGEGSRLTVL.